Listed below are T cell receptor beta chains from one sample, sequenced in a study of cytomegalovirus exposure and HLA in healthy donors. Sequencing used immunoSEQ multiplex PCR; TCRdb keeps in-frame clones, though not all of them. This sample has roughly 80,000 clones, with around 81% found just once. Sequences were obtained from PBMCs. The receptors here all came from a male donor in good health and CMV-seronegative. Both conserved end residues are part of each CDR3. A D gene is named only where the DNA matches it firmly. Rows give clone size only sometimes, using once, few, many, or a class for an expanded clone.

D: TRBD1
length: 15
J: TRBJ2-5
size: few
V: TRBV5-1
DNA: TGCGCCAGCAGCTTGGGGGCAGGGGGTCGAGAGACCCAGTACTTC
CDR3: CASSLGAGGRETQYF

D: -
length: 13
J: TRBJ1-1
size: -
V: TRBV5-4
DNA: TGTGCCAGCTCTACTTGGAGGGACACTGAAGCTTTCTTT
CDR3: CASSTWRDTEAFF

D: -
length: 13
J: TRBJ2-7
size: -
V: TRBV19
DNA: TGTGCCAGTAGTTCCACAGGAGTACACGAGCAGTACTTC
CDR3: CASSSTGVHEQYF

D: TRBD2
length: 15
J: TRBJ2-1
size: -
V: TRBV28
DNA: TGTGCCAGCAGTCCCAGCGGGAGGATCTACAATGAGCAGTTCTTC
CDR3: CASSPSGRIYNEQFF

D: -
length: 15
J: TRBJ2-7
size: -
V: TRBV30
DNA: TGTGCCTGGAGTGTCCAACAGGGTGGTACTAACGAGCAGTACTTC
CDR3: CAWSVQQGGTNEQYF

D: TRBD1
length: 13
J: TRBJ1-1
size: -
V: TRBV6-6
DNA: TGTGCCAGCAGTGGACAGGGACGGGATGAAGCTTTCTTT
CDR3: CASSGQGRDEAFF

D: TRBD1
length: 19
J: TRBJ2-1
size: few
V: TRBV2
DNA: TGTGCCAGCAGTGGACAAGACAGGGGGCTTTTTAATATTTTCGATGAGCAGTTCTTC
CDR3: CASSGQDRGLFNIFDEQFF

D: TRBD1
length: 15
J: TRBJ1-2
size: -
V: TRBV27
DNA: TGTGCCAGCAGTTTATACCGACAGGGGCCCTATGGCTACACCTTC
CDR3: CASSLYRQGPYGYTF

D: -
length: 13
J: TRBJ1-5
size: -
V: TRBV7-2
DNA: TGTGCCAGCAGCCTCACTAACAATCAGCCCCAGCATTTT
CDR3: CASSLTNNQPQHF

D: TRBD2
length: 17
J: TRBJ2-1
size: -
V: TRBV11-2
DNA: TGTGCCAGCAGTCCTCGGGGGGGTCTTAGCTCCTACAATGAGCAGTTCTTC
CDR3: CASSPRGGLSSYNEQFF

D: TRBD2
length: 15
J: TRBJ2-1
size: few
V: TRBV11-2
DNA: TGTGCCAGCAGCTTAGTTAGCGGGGCAGACAATGAGCAGTTCTTC
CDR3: CASSLVSGADNEQFF

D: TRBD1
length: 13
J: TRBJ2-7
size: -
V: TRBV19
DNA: TGTGCCAGTAGTGCCGGGACAGAGTACGAGCAGTACTTC
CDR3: CASSAGTEYEQYF

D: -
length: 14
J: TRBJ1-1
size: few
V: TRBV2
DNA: TGTGCCAGCAGTGACCCCAGGGATGACACTGAAGCTTTCTTT
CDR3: CASSDPRDDTEAFF

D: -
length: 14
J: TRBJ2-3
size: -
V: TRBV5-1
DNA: TGCGCCAGCAGCTTGCCCCCTCCGGGAGATACGCAGTATTTT
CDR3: CASSLPPPGDTQYF

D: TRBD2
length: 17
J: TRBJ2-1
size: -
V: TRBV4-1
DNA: TGCGCCAGCAGCCCGGGACTAGCGGGAAGACCAAGGGATGAGCAGTTCTTC
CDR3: CASSPGLAGRPRDEQFF

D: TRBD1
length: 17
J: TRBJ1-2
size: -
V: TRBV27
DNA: TGTGCCAGCAGTTTACGATTGACAGGGGCTCTAGGCTATGGCTACACCTTC
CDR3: CASSLRLTGALGYGYTF

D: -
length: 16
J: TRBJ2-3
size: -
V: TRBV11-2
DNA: TGTGCCAGCAGCTTATCCCCGGGACTCTCAGGGGATACGCAGTATTTT
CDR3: CASSLSPGLSGDTQYF

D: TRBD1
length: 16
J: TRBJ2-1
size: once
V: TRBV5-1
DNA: TGCGCCAGCAGCTTGGCCTTAGGGGGCAGGTACAATGAGCAGTTCTTC
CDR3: CASSLALGGRYNEQFF

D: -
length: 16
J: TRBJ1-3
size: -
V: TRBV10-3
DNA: TGTGCCATCACCCAAGCGGGGCAGGGAATTGGAAACACCATATATTTT
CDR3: CAITQAGQGIGNTIYF

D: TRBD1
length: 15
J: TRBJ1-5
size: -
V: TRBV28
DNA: TGTGCCAGCAGTCCCGGGACAGGAAAAAATCAGCCCCAGCATTTT
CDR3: CASSPGTGKNQPQHF

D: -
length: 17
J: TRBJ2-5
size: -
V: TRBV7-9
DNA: TGTTCCAGCAGCCGTTTCCTAGCCATCCAGAACCAAGAGACCCAGTACTTC
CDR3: CSSSRFLAIQNQETQYF

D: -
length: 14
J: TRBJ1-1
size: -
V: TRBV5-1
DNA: TGCGCCAGCAGCGGGGGCCTAGAGAACACTGAAGCTTTCTTT
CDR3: CASSGGLENTEAFF

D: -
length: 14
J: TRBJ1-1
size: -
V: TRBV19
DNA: TGTGCCAGTAGTATTGTAGTTAGGGAGACTGAAGCTTTCTTT
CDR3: CASSIVVRETEAFF

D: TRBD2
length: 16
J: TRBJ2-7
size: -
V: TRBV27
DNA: TGTGCCAGCAGTACCAGACTAGCGGGATACTCCTACGAGCAGTACTTC
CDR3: CASSTRLAGYSYEQYF

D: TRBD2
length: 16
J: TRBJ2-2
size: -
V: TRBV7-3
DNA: TGTGCCAGCAGCTTAGGACTAGCGGGAGGTACTGGGGAGCTGTTTTTT
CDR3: CASSLGLAGGTGELFF

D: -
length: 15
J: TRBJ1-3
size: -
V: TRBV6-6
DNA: TGTGCCAGCAGTTACTCTCGTCCTCGGGGAAACACCATATATTTT
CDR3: CASSYSRPRGNTIYF

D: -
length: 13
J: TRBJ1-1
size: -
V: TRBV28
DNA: TGTGCCAGCGGTCCGTCTATGAACACTGAAGCTTTCTTT
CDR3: CASGPSMNTEAFF

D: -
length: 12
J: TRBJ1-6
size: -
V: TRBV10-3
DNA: TGTGCCATCAGTGAAGGGGATTCACCCCTCCACTTT
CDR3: CAISEGDSPLHF

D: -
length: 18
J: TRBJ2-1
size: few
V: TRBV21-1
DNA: TGTGCCAGCAGTCAAGCGGACAGGGGAGAGGCCGACTACAATGAGCAGTTCTTC
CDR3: CASSQADRGEADYNEQFF

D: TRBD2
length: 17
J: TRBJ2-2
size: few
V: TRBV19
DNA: TGTGCCAGTAGACGAGGACTAGCGGGGCTGAACACCGGGGAGCTGTTTTTT
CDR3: CASRRGLAGLNTGELFF

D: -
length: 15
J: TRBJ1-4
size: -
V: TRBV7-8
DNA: TGTGCCAGCAGCTTAAATGGGGTGGGGGGGGAAAAACTGTTTTTT
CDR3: CASSLNGVGGEKLFF

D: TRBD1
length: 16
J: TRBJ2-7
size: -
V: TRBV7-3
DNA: TGTGCCAGCAGTATGACAGGGGGCCCCATCTCCTACGAGCAGTACTTC
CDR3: CASSMTGGPISYEQYF

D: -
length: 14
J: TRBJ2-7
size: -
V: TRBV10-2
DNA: TGCGCCAGCAGTAGGTCCGATCTACCCCGAGGGCAGTACTTC
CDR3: CASSRSDLPRGQYF

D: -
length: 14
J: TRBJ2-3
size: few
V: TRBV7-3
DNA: TGTGCCAGCAGCTCGGGAGTGGCGACAGATACGCAGTATTTT
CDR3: CASSSGVATDTQYF

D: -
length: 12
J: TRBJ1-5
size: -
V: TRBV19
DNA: TGTGCCAGTAGTATCCGCGATCAGCCCCAGCATTTT
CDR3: CASSIRDQPQHF

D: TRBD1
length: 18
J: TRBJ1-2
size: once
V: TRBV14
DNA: TGTGCCAGCAGCCAAGGCAGCTTCGGACACAGGGGGCCATATGGCTACACCTTC
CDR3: CASSQGSFGHRGPYGYTF

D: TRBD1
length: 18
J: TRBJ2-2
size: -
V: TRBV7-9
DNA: TGTGCCAGCAGCCAGACAGGGGGCGATCTCATGTGGGCCGGGGAGCTGTTTTTT
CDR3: CASSQTGGDLMWAGELFF

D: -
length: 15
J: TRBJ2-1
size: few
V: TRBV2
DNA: TGTGCCAGCAGTGATCAGACTACCATCCCCAATGAGCAGTTCTTC
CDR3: CASSDQTTIPNEQFF

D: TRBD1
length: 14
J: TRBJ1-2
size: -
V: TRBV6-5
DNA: TGTGCCAGCAGTAAACAGGGGGCGGCCTATGGCTACACCTTC
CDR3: CASSKQGAAYGYTF

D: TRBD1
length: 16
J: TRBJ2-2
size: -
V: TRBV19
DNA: TGTGCCAGTAGTATGCGGACAGGGGCCAACACCGGGGAGCTGTTTTTT
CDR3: CASSMRTGANTGELFF

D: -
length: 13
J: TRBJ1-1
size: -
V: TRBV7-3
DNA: TGTGCCAGCAGGTACGGGTGGAACACTGAAGCTTTCTTT
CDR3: CASRYGWNTEAFF

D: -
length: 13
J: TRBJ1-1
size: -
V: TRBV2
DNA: TGTGCCAGACAGGCTACAGAGATGAGTGAAGCTTTCTTT
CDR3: CARQATEMSEAFF

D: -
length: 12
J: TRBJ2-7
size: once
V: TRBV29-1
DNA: TGCAGCGTTGAAGAGGGGGCGGACGAGCAGTACTTC
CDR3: CSVEEGADEQYF

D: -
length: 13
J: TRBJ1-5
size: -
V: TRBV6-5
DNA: TGTGCCAGCAGCCCGGGGGGGAGGCAGCCCCAGCATTTT
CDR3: CASSPGGRQPQHF

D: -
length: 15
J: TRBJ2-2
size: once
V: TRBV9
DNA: TGTGCCAGCAGCTCCCTGCAGGGCGGGGCCGGGGAGCTGTTTTTT
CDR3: CASSSLQGGAGELFF

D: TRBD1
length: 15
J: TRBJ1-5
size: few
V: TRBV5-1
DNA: TGCGCCAGCAGCCCAGGGGGCGTTAGCAATCAGCCCCAGCATTTT
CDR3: CASSPGGVSNQPQHF

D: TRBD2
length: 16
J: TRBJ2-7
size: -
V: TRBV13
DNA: TGTGCCAGCAGCCGGGGACTAGCGGGAGGACTCTACGAGCAGTACTTC
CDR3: CASSRGLAGGLYEQYF

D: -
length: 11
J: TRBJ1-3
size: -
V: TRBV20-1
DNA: TGCAGTGCACCTACTGGAAACACCATATATTTT
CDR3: CSAPTGNTIYF

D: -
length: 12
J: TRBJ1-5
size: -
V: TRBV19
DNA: TGTGCCAGTAGTATAGCGGGACAACACCAGCATTTT
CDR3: CASSIAGQHQHF

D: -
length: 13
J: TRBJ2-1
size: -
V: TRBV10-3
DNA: TGTGCCATCAGTGTGGAACAGGACAATGAGCAGTTCTTC
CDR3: CAISVEQDNEQFF

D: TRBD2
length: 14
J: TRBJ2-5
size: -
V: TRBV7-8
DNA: TGTGCCAGCAGGTCTAGCGGGAGGGGTGAGACCCAGTACTTC
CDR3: CASRSSGRGETQYF